Here is one T cell receptor beta chain with its context. No antigen is known for it. This sample was included in a study of T cells expressing NK-cell markers. Study at large: Sorted CD3+CD56-NKG2C+, CD3+CD56+NKG2C+ and CD3+CD56+NKG2C- T cells supplied the TCR beta repertoires. The study, taken as a whole, reports: In several donors, dominant clonotypes made up about 25-60.1% of CD3+CD56-NKG2C+ cells. NKG2C+ dominant clonotype frequencies in six donors were roughly 1.0-7.5% of CD8+ T cells.

TCRdb reprocessed the 5' RACE reads, keeping one entry per CDR3 protein, no DNA. The repertoire table contains hundreds of thousands of distinct CDR3 sequences. The TCR originated in a woman between 18 and 70 years old in good health. Material for sequencing was blood T cells: a sorted CD56 or NKG2C T cell subset, CD4+ or CD8+ T cells, or bulk PBMC T cells (not recorded which).

CDR3 residues: CASSLLGPGETQYF. The chain links TRBV27 to TRBJ2-5; no DNA is available, so the TRBD1 call from TCRdb remains unchecked. The CDR3 runs to 14 residues. Germline CDR1 reads MNHEY; CDR2 reads SMNVEV (reference sequence).